The clone carrying this T cell receptor (beta chain) showed up just a few times. The data stem from a study of blood T cell repertoires in COVID-19. The CDR3 covers 16 residues. Germline CDR1 reads SGDLS; CDR2 reads YYNGEE. The V gene lost 3 bases and the J gene lost 7 bases, with 20 bases spanning the gap. Assay used: immunoSEQ multiplex PCR; TCRdb lists only in-frame clones, some missing. The sample records approximately 140,000 clones, more than 80% being singletons. The source is a man between 65 and 85 years old with acute or convalescent COVID-19. The V gene is TRBV9, the J gene TRBJ2-1, with D tentatively TRBD2 (5 bases). Sequencing was done on a sample of peripheral blood. CDR3 DNA sequence: TGTGCCAGCAGCGCCTCGCTAGGGCGGGCGTTAAATGAGCAGTTCTTC. This gives the protein CASSASLGRALNEQFF.